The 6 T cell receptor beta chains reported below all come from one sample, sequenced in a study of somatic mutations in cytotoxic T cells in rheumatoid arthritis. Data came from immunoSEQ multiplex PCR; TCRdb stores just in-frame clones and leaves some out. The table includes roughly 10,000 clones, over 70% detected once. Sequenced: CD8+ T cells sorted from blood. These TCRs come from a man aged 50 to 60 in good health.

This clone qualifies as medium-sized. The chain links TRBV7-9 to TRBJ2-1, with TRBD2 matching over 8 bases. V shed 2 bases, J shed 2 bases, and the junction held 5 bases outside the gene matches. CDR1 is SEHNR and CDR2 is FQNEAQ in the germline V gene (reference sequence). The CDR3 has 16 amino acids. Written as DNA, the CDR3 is TGTGCCAGCAGCTTAACTAGCGGAGCACCCTACAATGAGCAGTTCTTC. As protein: CASSLTSGAPYNEQFF.

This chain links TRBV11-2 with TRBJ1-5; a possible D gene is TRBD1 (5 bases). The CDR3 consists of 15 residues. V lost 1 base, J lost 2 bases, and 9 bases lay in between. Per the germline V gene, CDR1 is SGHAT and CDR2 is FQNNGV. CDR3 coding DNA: TGTGCCAGCAGCTTAGGGGGGGAAGGCAATCAGCCCCAGCATTTT. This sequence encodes CASSLGGEGNQPQHF.

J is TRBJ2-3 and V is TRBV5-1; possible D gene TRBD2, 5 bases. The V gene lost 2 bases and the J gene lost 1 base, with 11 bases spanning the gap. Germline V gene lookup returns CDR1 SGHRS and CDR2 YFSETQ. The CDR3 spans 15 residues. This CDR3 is CASSFSARGTDTQYF. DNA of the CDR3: TGCGCCAGCAGCTTCTCTGCGCGGGGCACAGATACGCAGTATTTT.

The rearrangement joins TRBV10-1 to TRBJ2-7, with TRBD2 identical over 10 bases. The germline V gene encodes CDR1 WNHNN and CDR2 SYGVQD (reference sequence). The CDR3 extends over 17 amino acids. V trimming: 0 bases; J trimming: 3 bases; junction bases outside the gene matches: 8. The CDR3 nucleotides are TGCGCCAGCAGTGAGTCGAGGTCTAGCGGGGGTCTCTACGAGCAGTACTTC. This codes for CASSESRSSGGLYEQYF.

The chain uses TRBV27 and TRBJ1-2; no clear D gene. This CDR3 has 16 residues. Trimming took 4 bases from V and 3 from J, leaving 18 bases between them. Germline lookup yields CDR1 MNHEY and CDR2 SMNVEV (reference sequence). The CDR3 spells CASSSRVPLMDYGYTF. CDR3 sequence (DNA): TGTGCCAGCAGTTCCCGGGTGCCCCTTATGGACTATGGCTACACCTTC.

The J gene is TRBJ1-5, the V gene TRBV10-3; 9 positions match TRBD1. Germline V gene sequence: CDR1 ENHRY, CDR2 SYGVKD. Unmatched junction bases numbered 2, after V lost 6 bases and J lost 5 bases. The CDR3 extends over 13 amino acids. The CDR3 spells CAIRDRGDQPQHF. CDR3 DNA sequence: TGTGCCATCAGAGACAGGGGGGATCAGCCCCAGCATTTT.